Listed below are T cell receptor beta chains from one sample, sequenced in a study of T cell responses to AZD1222 COVID-19 vaccine. Some clones are missing from TCRdb's copy, which holds only in-frame ones; the method was immunoSEQ multiplex PCR. The repertoire has around 180,000 clones, about 86% of them found once; the top ten carry approximately 0.49%. This specimen was peripheral blood, taken on day 0 of AZD1222 vaccination. These TCRs come from an adult in good health. The CDR3 runs from the conserved cysteine through the conserved F or W. Each record gives: clone size, V gene, CDR3 length, D gene, CDR3 protein. A D gene is named only where the DNA matches it firmly. The size of a clone is reported for some rows only, either as once, few or many, or as a class for expanded clones.

-,TRBV7-8,19,-,CASRGGTWTGTATNEKLFF
-,TRBV7-2,13,-,CASSLYSTDTQYF
-,TRBV6-5,13,TRBD1,CASSQTQGYGYTF
-,TRBV3-1/TRBV3-2,14,TRBD2,CASSRLAGEGEQFF
-,TRBV29-1,13,-,CSVELRQGYIQYF
-,TRBV5-6,13,-,CASSLRLNNEQFF
-,TRBV2,16,TRBD1,CASSEPGQGGNQPQHF
-,TRBV7-9,13,-,CASSLVGVYGYTF
-,TRBV6-1,17,-,CASSETRAGHRPYEQYF
-,TRBV11-2,15,TRBD1,CASSPSGGAYNEQFF
few,TRBV19,11,TRBD1,CASVNRDRPFF
-,TRBV7-2,14,-,CASSLFPYSYEQYF
-,TRBV2,13,-,CASSGATFGKLFF
-,TRBV21-1,12,-,CASSSLGYGYTF
-,TRBV4-1,15,TRBD1,CASSRGQGANQPQHF
-,TRBV15,14,-,CATSRADERETQYF
-,TRBV3-1/TRBV3-2,12,-,CASSHDMTRAFF
-,TRBV12-3/TRBV12-4,13,-,CASSSVHNQPQHF
-,TRBV2,15,TRBD1,CASSALGQGGQPQHF
-,TRBV7-6,16,TRBD1,CASSHGQGVSGNTIYF
-,TRBV7-9,15,-,CASSGPDGHNYGYTF
few,TRBV6-1,14,-,CASSEGGSPQPQHF
-,TRBV4-3,14,-,CASSQETENYGYTF
-,TRBV6-2/TRBV6-3,14,TRBD1,CASSPDRVITEAFF
-,TRBV15,14,-,CATSRERSGNTIYF
-,TRBV29-1,14,TRBD2,CSVDASGRVETQYF
-,TRBV7-8,18,TRBD2,CASSSPPLLAGGTGELFF
-,TRBV6-5,16,-,CASSYSWGSGRDTQYF
once,TRBV16,12,-,CASSQAGGPQHF
once,TRBV6-2/TRBV6-3,16,TRBD2,CASSSRTSGGLPPQYF
once,TRBV5-4,16,TRBD1,CASSSPLGQGANTQYF
-,TRBV5-4,15,TRBD2,CASSLPGREAKEQYF
-,TRBV7-7,17,TRBD1,CASSRSWDRANTGELFF
-,TRBV6-5,13,TRBD1,CASSLGQGWEQYF
-,TRBV28,15,TRBD2,CASSETTSGIYEQYF
-,TRBV5-1,13,-,CASSLKDSPPLHF
-,TRBV3-1/TRBV3-2,15,TRBD1,CASSPFGQGPAEAFF
once,TRBV15,18,-,CATSRVSMDLEVFQPQHF
-,TRBV6-5,14,-,CASSYLQGGTEAFF
-,TRBV4-2,21,TRBD1,CASSQQQADRTTKSSYNEQFF
-,TRBV5-1,15,-,CASSLRTTSYNEQFF
-,TRBV24-1,15,TRBD2,CATSDMGRVGETQYF
-,TRBV27,14,-,CASRQGSAGEKLFF
-,TRBV6-4,12,-,CASSDSSARYTF
-,TRBV7-3,15,TRBD2,CASSARTSGTGELFF
-,TRBV19,14,TRBD1,CASGPRGRSDTQYF
-,TRBV2,13,TRBD1,CASSGQGLDTQYF
-,TRBV5-6,17,TRBD1,CASSPNGQGSFFTEAFF
-,TRBV5-1,14,-,CASSRTNNYNEQFF
-,TRBV11-1,13,-,CASSLPPSPEQYF
once,TRBV5-1,13,TRBD1,CASSGQGGTEAFF
-,TRBV28,17,-,CASSPTGGTPRDYGYTF
-,TRBV5-1,18,TRBD1,CASSSTGTGPTSTGELFF
-,TRBV5-6,14,-,CASSLTSLGYGYTF